This is a list of T cell receptor beta chains from one sample in a study of glioma-infiltrating T cells after dendritic cell vaccination. Libraries were prepared by immunoSEQ multiplex PCR; TCRdb keeps only in-frame clonotypes and omits some of them. The table records some 90,000 clones, more than 80% of them present only once. The source was blood, collected after dendritic cell vaccination. The receptors were gathered from a human donor with glioblastoma. The CDR3 runs from the conserved cysteine through the conserved F or W. D genes are given only for firm matches. Not every row has a clone size; where given, it reads once, few, many or a size class.

>TRBD2|TRBJ2-1|TRBV9|-
CASSPTLSSGAYNEQFF
TGTGCCAGCAGCCCCACGTTAAGTAGCGGGGCCTACAATGAGCAGTTCTTC
>TRBD1|TRBJ1-5|TRBV28|few
CASSRGQGRNQPQHF
TGTGCCAGCAGCAGGGGACAGGGTCGCAATCAGCCCCAGCATTTT
>TRBD2|TRBJ2-7|TRBV5-4|-
CASSGGRGDPYEQYF
TGTGCCAGCAGCGGGGGGCGGGGGGACCCCTACGAGCAGTACTTC
>TRBD1|TRBJ1-2|TRBV5-1|-
CAARKTGGYGYTF
TGCGCCGCTCGAAAGACAGGGGGCTATGGCTACACCTTC
>TRBD1|TRBJ2-4|TRBV2|-
CASMGQGGFKNIQYF
TGTGCCAGCATGGGACAGGGAGGCTTTAAAAACATTCAGTACTTC
>-|TRBJ1-1|TRBV7-9|-
CASSPSGGATEAFF
TGTGCCAGCAGCCCCTCGGGAGGCGCCACTGAAGCTTTCTTT
>-|TRBJ2-7|TRBV27|once
CASRLWQSYEQYF
TGTGCCAGCAGGCTTTGGCAGTCCTACGAGCAGTACTTC
>-|TRBJ1-1|TRBV30|-
CAWIPGGPPGASF
TGTGCCTGGATTCCGGGAGGACCCCCAGGAGCTTCCTTT
>TRBD2|TRBJ2-4|TRBV7-6|-
CASSPSSLAGASHQNIQYF
TGTGCCAGCAGCCCTAGCAGTCTAGCGGGGGCGTCCCACCAAAACATTCAGTACTTC
>-|TRBJ2-2|TRBV7-9|-
CASSLEGAGAATGELFF
TGTGCCAGCAGCTTAGAAGGGGCAGGGGCTGCAACCGGGGAGCTGTTTTTT
>-|TRBJ1-1|TRBV2|-
CASSVSVNTEAFF
TGTGCCAGCAGTGTGTCCGTGAACACTGAAGCTTTCTTT
>-|TRBJ2-1|TRBV5-1|-
CASSFAGWLDEQFF
TGCGCCAGCAGCTTCGCAGGGTGGTTGGATGAGCAGTTCTTC
>-|TRBJ1-5|TRBV28|-
CASSLIGVRVQPQHF
TGTGCCAGCAGTTTAATTGGAGTCAGGGTTCAGCCCCAGCATTTT
>TRBD1|TRBJ1-2|TRBV18|-
CASSPPGTGVANYGYTF
TGTGCCAGCTCACCACCCGGGACAGGGGTAGCTAACTATGGCTACACCTTC
>-|TRBJ2-5|TRBV19|once
CASSIDSQVKETQYF
TGTGCCAGTAGTATAGATAGCCAAGTTAAAGAGACCCAGTACTTC
>-|TRBJ2-3|TRBV5-1|few
CASSLQEASTDTQYF
TGCGCCAGCAGCTTACAGGAAGCTAGCACAGATACGCAGTATTTT
>TRBD1|TRBJ1-2|TRBV5-4|-
CASSYPGQGDYGYTF
TGTGCCAGCAGCTACCCGGGACAGGGGGACTATGGCTACACCTTC
>TRBD2|TRBJ2-5|TRBV7-6|-
CASSATGTSGIGETQYF
TGTGCCAGCAGCGCTACCGGGACTAGCGGGATTGGAGAGACCCAGTACTTC
>-|TRBJ2-3|TRBV12-5|-
CASAGGARWDTQYF
TGTGCTAGTGCTGGCGGGGCCAGATGGGATACGCAGTATTTT
>-|TRBJ1-6|TRBV7-8|-
CASSSRTGFNSPLHF
TGTGCCAGCAGCTCACGCACAGGGTTTAATTCACCCCTCCACTTT
>-|TRBJ1-5|TRBV2|-
CASMGRDGQPQHF
TGTGCCAGCATGGGCAGGGATGGTCAGCCCCAGCATTTT
>-|TRBJ1-1|TRBV5-1|-
CASSLAESSYTEAFF
TGCGCCAGCAGCTTGGCCGAGTCATCATACACTGAAGCTTTCTTT
>-|TRBJ1-2|TRBV19|-
CASSNRGGYTF
TGTGCCAGTAGTAATCGAGGTGGCTACACCTTC
>-|TRBJ2-1|TRBV27|-
CASSLDRRSSYNEQFF
TGTGCCAGCAGTTTAGACAGGAGAAGCTCCTACAATGAGCAGTTCTTC
>-|TRBJ1-5|TRBV7-2|few
CASNPSGSEPQHF
TGTGCCAGCAACCCCTCGGGGTCAGAACCCCAGCATTTT
>-|TRBJ2-1|TRBV6-5|-
CASSTLARNEQFF
TGTGCCAGCAGTACACTCGCCAGGAATGAGCAGTTCTTC
>-|TRBJ1-5|TRBV14|once
CASSMRENQPQHF
TGTGCCAGCAGCATGAGGGAGAATCAGCCCCAGCATTTT
>TRBD1|TRBJ1-4|TRBV18|-
CASALGQGGSEKLFF
TGTGCCAGCGCGCTCGGACAGGGTGGATCCGAAAAACTGTTTTTT
>TRBD1|TRBJ1-2|TRBV2|-
CAGGTGGEWGYTF
TGTGCCGGAGGGACAGGGGGGGAGTGGGGCTACACCTTC
>-|TRBJ2-5|TRBV7-9|-
CASSSDRYQETQYF
TGTGCCAGCAGTTCAGACAGGTACCAAGAGACCCAGTACTTC
>-|TRBJ2-3|TRBV9|-
CASSGFGGGLTDTQYF
TGTGCCAGCAGCGGATTCGGGGGAGGCCTCACAGATACGCAGTATTTT
>TRBD1|TRBJ2-1|TRBV27|once
CASSLYLDRGQFF
TGTGCCAGCAGTCTATACCTCGACAGGGGGCAGTTCTTC
>-|TRBJ1-5|TRBV21-1|-
CASSMDGSGDNQPQHF
TGTGCCAGCAGCATGGATGGATCAGGTGATAATCAGCCCCAGCATTTT
>-|TRBJ1-1|TRBV15|-
CATSSPRQFEAFF
TGTGCCACCAGCAGCCCACGACAGTTTGAAGCTTTCTTT
>-|TRBJ1-5|TRBV6-1|few
CASTRGNQPQHF
TGTGCCAGCACTCGGGGGAATCAGCCCCAGCATTTT
>-|TRBJ2-1|TRBV5-1|few
CASSQETGSYNEQFF
TGCGCCAGCTCACAGGAAACGGGCTCCTACAATGAGCAGTTCTTC
>-|TRBJ2-1|TRBV2|-
CASAGPSNEQFF
TGTGCCAGCGCGGGGCCGTCCAATGAGCAGTTCTTC
>TRBD2|TRBJ2-2|TRBV7-2|-
CASRPAGLNTGELFF
TGTGCCAGCCGGCCAGCGGGGTTGAACACCGGGGAGCTGTTTTTT